The 27 T cell receptor beta chains listed next were all sequenced from one sample in a study of T cell clonotyping in hematopoietic cell transplantation. Documented time point: recipient sample about 28 days before transplant, after cytoreduction. Produced via immunoSEQ multiplex PCR; TCRdb's table is partial and in-frame only. The sample has around 80,000 clones, 90% to 97% seen once. The sample in question was peripheral blood mononuclear cells, obtained before stem cell transplant. The receptors stem from a woman aged 50 to 65 with acute myeloid leukemia. Some clones in this sample may be carry-over from other donors' samples.

V and J are TRBV30 and TRBJ1-4; TRBD1 matches at 8 bases. CDR1 GTSNPN and CDR2 SVGIG come from the germline V gene (reference sequence). CDR3 size: 12 residues. The junction had 4 bases not matched to a gene; V was cut back by 5 bases and J by 8 bases. The DNA of the CDR3 is TGTGCCTGGGGACAGGGCTACGAAAAACTGTTTTTT. Its protein product is CAWGQGYEKLFF.

This chain links TRBV4-1 with TRBJ2-7; D is ambiguous. The CDR3 consists of 15 residues. CDR1 and CDR2 from the germline V gene are MGHRA and YSYEKL. Trimming took off 0 bases at V and 2 bases at J, with 11 bases between the two ends. CDR3 sequence (DNA): TGCGCCAGCAGCCAAGATAGAATGTTAACCTACGAGCAGTACTTC. Its protein is CASSQDRMLTYEQYF.

A remark on this clone: One end of the junction fails to match germline, which may point to a read error. J is TRBJ1-3 and V is TRBV7-7; tentative D call: TRBD1 (6 bases). Looked up from germline, CDR1 is SSHAT and CDR2 is FNYEAQ (reference sequence). This CDR3 region has 14 residues. The CDR3 bases are TGTGCTAGCAGCAAGACAGGCTCTGGAAACACCATATATTTT. Protein: CASSKTGSGNTIYF.

The chain couples TRBV14 to TRBJ1-3; 8 bases fit TRBD1. CDR3 length: 15 amino acids. The V segment lost 6 bases and the J segment 2 bases; nucleotides outside the gene matches: 6. Germline V CDR1 and CDR2: SGHDN, FVKESK. The CDR3 sequence: CASSRQGYAGNTIYF. In nucleotides, the CDR3 is TGTGCCAGCAGTCGACAGGGGTACGCTGGAAACACCATATATTTT.

The gene calls are TRBV2 and TRBJ2-3, with 9 bases matching TRBD1. Trimming took 1 base from V and 4 from J; bases not matched to a gene: 3. Germline V lookup: CDR1 SNHLY, CDR2 FYNNEI. The CDR3 runs to 15 residues. CDR3 sequence reads: CASSEEDRGSDTQYF. CDR3 nucleotide sequence: TGTGCCAGCAGTGAAGAGGACAGGGGCTCAGATACGCAGTATTTT.

This chain uses TRBV27 with TRBJ1-1, with D possibly being TRBD1 (6 bases). CDR1 is MNHEY, CDR2 SMNVEV, per germline (reference sequence). V was trimmed by 4 bases and J by 10 bases, leaving 10 bases between them. This CDR3 spans 11 amino acids. For the CDR3, the DNA is TGTGCCAGCAGTTCCGGGACAACAGCTTTCTTT. Its translation is CASSSGTTAFF.

This rearrangement joins TRBV27 to TRBJ2-2; 11 nucleotides agree with TRBD2. The V gene's germline CDR1 is MNHEY and CDR2 SMNVEV (reference sequence). This CDR3 spans 12 amino acids. The CDR3 nucleotides are TGTACTAGCGGGAGGAACACCGGGGAGCTGTTTTTT. The encoded protein is CTSGRNTGELFF.

The V call is TRBV12-5, the J call TRBJ2-7; D not resolved. V dropped 1 base and J dropped 3 bases, with 4 bases sitting between them. Germline loops: CDR1 LGHNT, CDR2 FRNRAP. CDR3 length: 12 amino acids. Here the CDR3 DNA reads TGTGCTAGTGGTTTGGAGCGCTACGAGCAGTACTTC. Amino acid sequence: CASGLERYEQYF.

The chain has TRBV19 and TRBJ1-1, with D uncertain. V was clipped by 5 bases and J by 1 base, with 14 bases between them. The length of the CDR3 is 15 residues. Germline CDR1 is LNHDA and CDR2 is SQIVND (reference sequence). The CDR3 nucleotides read TGTGCCAGTAGTTCTAGAAGGCGTACGAACACTGAAGCTTTCTTT. It encodes CASSSRRRTNTEAFF.

The chain recombines TRBV27 with TRBJ1-5; 9 nucleotides agree with TRBD1. Germline-derived CDR1 and CDR2 are MNHEY and SMNVEV (reference sequence). CDR3 size: 16 residues. With 5 bases clipped from V and 5 bases from J, the junction kept 10 bases outside the gene matches. The CDR3 sequence is CASSPGTGRIHQPQHF. For the CDR3, the DNA is TGTGCCAGCAGTCCCGGGACAGGGAGGATCCATCAGCCCCAGCATTTT.

The chain uses TRBV1 and TRBJ2-7. TRBV1 is tagged as a pseudogene. The CDR3 loop spans 16 amino acids. CDR3 region: CTSSQAGAPIPYEQYF. DNA for the CDR3: TGCACCAGCAGCCAAGCCGGGGCACCGATTCCCTACGAGCAGTACTTC.

The chain recombines TRBV5-4 with TRBJ1-1; D might be TRBD1 (5 bases). CDR3 length: 15 amino acids. Trimming left V 4 bases short and J 0 bases short, with 13 bases between. CDR1 and CDR2 (germline): SGHNT, YYREEE (reference sequence). The DNA for the CDR3 is TGTGCCAGCAGCCCCCCGGGACGCATGAACACTGAAGCTTTCTTT. This encodes CASSPPGRMNTEAFF.

The chain joins TRBV6-1 to TRBJ1-4; no definite D call. The CDR3 covers 14 residues. Trimming pared 0 bases from V and 7 bases from J, leaving 9 bases between. Germline V gives CDR1 MNHNS, CDR2 SASEGT. This chain's CDR3 is CASSEAHRAEKLFF. The CDR3 DNA reads as TGTGCCAGCAGTGAAGCGCACCGTGCTGAAAAACTGTTTTTT.

This chain joins TRBV29-1 and TRBJ2-2; D assignment may be TRBD1 or TRBD2 (6 bases each). The V and J ends lost 8 bases and 4 bases respectively, with 14 bases between them. The CDR3 loop spans 13 amino acids. Germline V gives CDR1 SQVTM, CDR2 ANQGSEA. The CDR3, as DNA: TGCAGCTCTTACGGGGGCTCCACCGGGGAGCTGTTTTTT. Residues: CSSYGGSTGELFF.

The chain joins TRBV7-8 to TRBJ1-1; D remains ambiguous. Deletions cut 5 bases from V and 0 bases from J, with 13 bases between. Germline assignment: CDR1 SGHVS and CDR2 FQNEAQ. This CDR3 has 15 amino acids. For the CDR3, the DNA is TGTGCCAGCAGCCCCTCGACCGGAATGAACACTGAAGCTTTCTTT. It codes for CASSPSTGMNTEAFF.

This chain connects TRBV7-2 to TRBJ1-4; no clear D. Germline lookup yields CDR1 SGHTA and CDR2 FQGNSA. This CDR3 is built from 15 residues. V lost 2 bases, J lost 4 bases, and 11 bases lay in between. Here the CDR3 DNA reads TGTGCCAGCAGCTTAACGGGGAAGGGTAATGAAAAACTGTTTTTT. Encoded protein: CASSLTGKGNEKLFF. The full variable domain, in which reference TRBV7-2 and TRBJ1-4 provide the parts outside the CDR3, is GAGVSQSPSNKVTEKGKDVELRCDPISGHTALYWYRQSLGQGLEFLIYFQGNSAPDKSGLPSDRFSAERTGGSVSTLTIQRTQQEDSAVYLCASSLTGKGNEKLFFGSGTQLSVL.

The rearrangement uses TRBV28 and TRBJ1-6; TRBD1 matches at 8 bases. This CDR3 region has 14 residues. V shed 6 bases, J shed 7 bases, and the junction held 5 bases outside the gene matches. CDR1 and CDR2 (germline): MDHEN, SYDVKM. The CDR3: CASRKTGVNSPLHF. As DNA, the CDR3 is TGTGCCAGCAGAAAGACAGGGGTCAATTCACCCCTCCACTTT. The variable domain in full, with the rest retrieved from reference TRBV28 and TRBJ1-6, is DVKVTQSSRYLVKRTGEKVFLECVQDMDHENMFWYRQDPGLGLRLIYFSYDVKMKEKGDIPEGYSVSREKKERFSLILESASTNQTSMYLCASRKTGVNSPLHFGNGTRLTVT.

CDR3 DNA sequence: TGTGCCAGCAGTGCCTCTAGCGGGGGCACCTACGAGCAGTACTTC. The encoded protein is CASSASSGGTYEQYF. The gene calls are TRBV28 and TRBJ2-5; 10 bases fit TRBD2. Gene TRBJ2-7 matches the end of the DNA better, so the J call may be wrong. The CDR3 is 15 amino acids. Germline-derived CDR1 and CDR2 are MDHEN and SYDVKM.

The chain is built from TRBV4-1 and TRBJ1-2; no clear D. The CDR3 is 12 amino acids. Trimming removed 1 base from V and 4 bases from J, with 4 bases in between. Germline CDR1 MGHRA, CDR2 YSYEKL. The CDR3 sequence is CASSQAGYGYTF. The CDR3 DNA sequence: TGCGCCAGCAGCCAAGCTGGCTATGGCTACACCTTC.

V and J are TRBV7-9 and TRBJ2-5; the match to TRBD2 covers 10 bases. Germline loops: CDR1 SEHNR, CDR2 FQNEAQ (reference sequence). The CDR3 spans 16 residues. V trimming: 4 bases; J trimming: 5 bases; junction bases outside the gene matches: 10. The DNA for the CDR3 is TGTGCCAGCAGCTACCGGTTAGCGGGGGGTGTGGAGACCCAGTACTTC. It codes for CASSYRLAGGVETQYF.

The V gene is TRBV30, the J gene TRBJ1-5; TRBD1 is a possible D gene (6 bases). V lost 3 bases to trimming and J lost 5 bases, with 14 bases between them. This CDR3 is 14 amino acids long. Germline CDR1 reads GTSNPN; CDR2 reads SVGIG (reference sequence). CDR3 protein: CAWSIGTRDQPQHF. The CDR3 region has the DNA TGTGCCTGGAGCATCGGGACAAGGGATCAGCCCCAGCATTTT.

V gene TRBV11-1 combines with J gene TRBJ1-3; D is unclear. V shed 1 base and J shed 1 base, with 8 bases lying between them. The CDR3 spans 15 residues. The V gene's germline CDR1 is SGHAT and CDR2 FQDESV (reference sequence). CDR3 protein: CASSLDPASGNTIYF. CDR3 DNA: TGTGCCAGCAGCTTAGATCCAGCATCTGGAAACACCATATATTTT.

The chain joins TRBV6-5 to TRBJ2-3; TRBD1 aligns across 7 bases. The CDR3 loop spans 14 amino acids. The ends lost 5 bases at V and 3 bases at J; junction bases unmatched: 5. Germline-derived CDR1 and CDR2 are MNHEY and SVGAGI. For the CDR3, the DNA is TGTGCCAGCAGTGACAGGGATAGTACAGATACGCAGTATTTT. Its protein product is CASSDRDSTDTQYF.

J is TRBJ1-1 and V is TRBV7-2; D gene unclear. Germline CDR1 reads SGHTA; CDR2 reads FQGNSA. V shed 2 bases and J shed 5 bases, with 18 bases lying between them. This CDR3 comprises 16 residues. Here the CDR3 reads CASSLRRGMRRTEAFF. CDR3 DNA sequence: TGTGCCAGCAGCTTAAGGCGTGGAATGCGGAGAACTGAAGCTTTCTTT.

The V call is TRBV29-1, the J call TRBJ1-1, with D unclear. Looked up from germline, CDR1 is SQVTM and CDR2 is ANQGSEA. Trimming pared 5 bases from V and 7 bases from J, leaving 8 bases between. This CDR3 has 10 residues. CDR3 bases: TGCAGCGTTTTCGAATTTGAAGCTTTCTTT. Amino acids: CSVFEFEAFF.

The gene calls are TRBV20-1 and TRBJ2-1; D is unclear. V shed 5 bases and J shed 3 bases, with 2 bases lying between them. CDR3 length equals 10 residues. Germline CDR1 is DFQATT and CDR2 is SNEGSKA (reference sequence). CDR3 protein: CSAVYNEQFF. CDR3 nucleotide sequence: TGCAGTGCTGTCTACAATGAGCAGTTCTTC.

This chain joins TRBV2 and TRBJ1-5, with D possibly being TRBD1 (6 bases). The CDR3 extends over 16 amino acids. V lost 1 base and J lost 3, with 13 bases in between. In germline, CDR1 is SNHLY, CDR2 FYNNEI. Here the CDR3 DNA reads TGTGCCAGCAGTGAAGATAGGACAGCGTTCAATCAGCCCCAGCATTTT. Protein product: CASSEDRTAFNQPQHF.